This T cell receptor (beta chain) was identified in a study of T cells in Graves' hyperthyroidism and ophthalmopathy. RNA transcripts served as the template for amplifying TCR beta CDR3 regions. An initial round of RT-PCR targeting the TCR CDR3 relied on the HTBI primer set. TCRdb processed the multiplex PCR reads anew with MiXCR; each CDR3 protein has one entry. The repertoire holds a few hundred thousand distinct CDR3 sequences, with 15% to 18% as singletons. Diagnoses rested on clinical symptoms, serum thyroxine and TRAb, thyroid ultrasound and orbital computed tomography. Germline CDR1 reads MNHEY; CDR2 reads SVGAGI. V dropped 2 bases and J dropped 14; count of bases not matched to a gene: 24. The CDR3 totals 19 residues.

This clonotype originated in a woman aged 25 to 39 with Graves' hyperthyroidism. V is TRBV6-5 and J is TRBJ1-6, with 7 bases fitting TRBD1. The sequenced sample consisted of blood. The CDR3: CASSYEYRGVGDPFLTLHF. The CDR3 region has the DNA TGTGCCAGCAGTTACGAATACAGGGGTGTAGGGGACCCATTCCTAACCCTCCACTTT.